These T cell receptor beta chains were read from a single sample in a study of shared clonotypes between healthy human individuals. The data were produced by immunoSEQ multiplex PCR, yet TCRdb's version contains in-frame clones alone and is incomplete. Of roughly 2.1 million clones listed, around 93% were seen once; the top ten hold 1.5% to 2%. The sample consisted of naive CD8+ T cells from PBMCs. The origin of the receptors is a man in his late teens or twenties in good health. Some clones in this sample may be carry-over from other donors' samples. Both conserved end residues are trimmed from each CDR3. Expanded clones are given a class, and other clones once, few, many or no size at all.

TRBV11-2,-,ASSLDGSYKNIQY
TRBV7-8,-,ASSLDGDRGPEVSNQPQH
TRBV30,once,AWSVLVDTEAF
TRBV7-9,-,ASSSSSSGRSIGEQF
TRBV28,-,ASSFIFRGTHPYEQY
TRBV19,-,ASSSGQAFSYEQY
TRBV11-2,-,ASSLDPPANEQY
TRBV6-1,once,ASSEAGAWDEQF
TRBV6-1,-,ASTADQTHNQPQH
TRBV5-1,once,ASRWGENEQF
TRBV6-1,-,ASSDFRTGELF
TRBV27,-,ASRHGGTLNYGYT
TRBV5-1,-,ASSLEAINTGELF
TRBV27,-,ASSLLGTLREAF
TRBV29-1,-,SVEDPSDRGKPYEQY
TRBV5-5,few,ASSLGRGLAAYEQY
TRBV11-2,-,ASSLVGTGNTIY
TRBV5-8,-,ASSGTGTQTADTQY
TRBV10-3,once,AISEGKVGDTEAF
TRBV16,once,ASTQALNYGYT
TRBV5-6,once,ASSLGGNTQY
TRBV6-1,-,ASSDGGYGYT
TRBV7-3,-,ASSLGTVNTGELF
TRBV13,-,ASSFLDSYGYT
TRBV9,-,ASSVTPTESSYEQY
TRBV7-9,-,ASSTRALITDTQY
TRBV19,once,ASSISRAREQY
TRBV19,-,ASGKSGLAGSYEQY
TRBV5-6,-,ASSAEWQADYGYT
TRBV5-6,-,ASSLVLAGVGRRNEQF
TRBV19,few,ASRAGGAVEAF
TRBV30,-,AWSGWRESQPQH
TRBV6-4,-,ASSGRVGGGGTDTQY
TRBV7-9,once,ASSFWGPQAGWVYNEQF
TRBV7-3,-,ASSLTPGQPSTGELF
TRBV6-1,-,ASSEWDRAPANTQY
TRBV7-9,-,ASSDLGMGVAGRYEQY
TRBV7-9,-,APVGGSISGANVLT
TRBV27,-,ASSWGGHIFSYNEQF
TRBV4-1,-,ASSTLYSNQPQH
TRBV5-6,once,ASSSGGGADGYT
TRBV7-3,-,ASSSGGNTEAF
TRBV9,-,ASSVEQGAPEAF
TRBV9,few,ASSVEGGTEAF
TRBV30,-,AWSVGLYSYEQY
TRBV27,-,ASSESDGAGNYGYT
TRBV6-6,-,ASSYSGTSSGNTIY
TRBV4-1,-,ASSLMTSGINEQY
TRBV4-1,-,ASSQVQGRETQY
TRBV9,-,ASSAGVGGYSYGYT
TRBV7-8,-,ASSLFAGEGAYEQY
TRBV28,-,ASSLNFGTPGNTIY
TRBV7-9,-,ASSSSWDVQETQY